The present T cell receptor (beta chain) was sequenced within a study of blood T cell repertoires in COVID-19. Sequencing used immunoSEQ multiplex PCR; TCRdb keeps in-frame clones, though not all of them. Among 400,000 to 450,000 clones listed, 90% were seen once. CDR1 SNHLY and CDR2 FYNNEI come from the germline V gene. Between the trimmed V and J ends, which lost 6 bases and 2 bases, there was a span of 8 bases. The length of the CDR3 is 12 residues. The receptor was isolated from a man aged 18 to 35 who had recovered from COVID-19. The source material was PBMCs or T cells enriched from blood (not recorded which). This chain links TRBV2 with TRBJ2-7; D might be TRBD2 (5 bases). DNA for the CDR3: TGTGCCAGCAGGAGGGCCACCTACGAGCAGTACTTC. It translates to CASRRATYEQYF.